These T cell receptor beta chains were read from a single sample in a study of cytomegalovirus exposure and HLA in healthy donors. Only in-frame clones appear in the TCRdb table, and some are missing; sequencing was by immunoSEQ multiplex PCR. The sample yields over 150,000 clones, 75% to 80% seen once. Sequences were obtained from PBMCs. The receptors stem from a woman between 40 and 55 years old in good health and CMV-seropositive. CDR3s include the opening cysteine and the closing phenylalanine or tryptophan. D genes are given only for firm matches. The size field is filled for only some rows; it gives once, few, many or a size class.

CDR3 length,D gene,clone size,J gene,V gene,CDR3 DNA,CDR3 protein
15,TRBD2,.,TRBJ2-7,TRBV18,TGTGCCAGCTCACCAAGGACTAGCGGTACCTACGAGCAGTACTTC,CASSPRTSGTYEQYF
13,TRBD1,once,TRBJ1-2,TRBV11-2,TGTGCCAGCAGCCAGCGACAGGGTAATGGCTACACCTTC,CASSQRQGNGYTF
15,.,.,TRBJ1-1,TRBV4-1,TGCGCCAGCAGCCAAGAGAGAGCTTCGAACACTGAAGCTTTCTTT,CASSQERASNTEAFF
16,.,.,TRBJ2-7,TRBV7-2,TGTGCCAGCAGCCGCCGGGTGGGGGGTAGGACCTACGAGCAGTACTTC,CASSRRVGGRTYEQYF
13,.,.,TRBJ2-7,TRBV29-1,TGCAGCGTCGGGACACCTTATTCCTACGAGCAGTACTTC,CSVGTPYSYEQYF
13,TRBD2,.,TRBJ2-7,TRBV29-1,TGCAGCGTGGGAGCGGGAGGGCCCTACGAGCAGTACTTC,CSVGAGGPYEQYF
14,.,.,TRBJ1-2,TRBV18,TGTGCCAGCTCACCTACGGGGGGAGGAAATGGCTACACCTTC,CASSPTGGGNGYTF
11,.,.,TRBJ1-2,TRBV28,TGTGCCAGCACCTCCTACTATGGCTACACCTTC,CASTSYYGYTF
16,TRBD1,.,TRBJ1-1,TRBV19,TGTGCCAGTACCCCGGACAGGCTGGTTTTGAACACTGAAGCTTTCTTT,CASTPDRLVLNTEAFF
19,TRBD2,few,TRBJ2-5,TRBV9,TGTGCCAGCAGCGTAGGTATAGCGGGGGGGCCGATTGGAAGGGAGACCCAGTACTTC,CASSVGIAGGPIGRETQYF
14,TRBD1,few,TRBJ1-1,TRBV29-1,TGCAGCGTTATTCGGGACAGGGTGCGTACTGAAGCTTTCTTT,CSVIRDRVRTEAFF
15,.,few,TRBJ2-7,TRBV21-1,TGTGCCAGCAGCGCGCGGACAGGGAGGGGAAACGAGCAGTACTTC,CASSARTGRGNEQYF
14,TRBD2,.,TRBJ2-7,TRBV5-4,TGTGCCAGCAGCCCGTCGGGGGGGACCTACGAGCAGTACTTC,CASSPSGGTYEQYF
14,TRBD2,.,TRBJ2-5,TRBV28,TGTGCCGCAACGGGTAGCGGGGGGTTAGAGACCCAGTACTTC,CAATGSGGLETQYF
12,.,.,TRBJ2-3,TRBV7-8,TGTGCCAGCAGCTTAGACGGAGATACGCAGTATTTT,CASSLDGDTQYF
13,.,.,TRBJ1-5,TRBV7-2,TGTGCCAGCAGCATACGGTCAAATCAGCCCCAGCATTTT,CASSIRSNQPQHF
17,TRBD2,.,TRBJ2-3,TRBV5-4,TGTGCCAGCAGCAGAGGACTAGCGGGAGGGGGGGCAGATACGCAGTATTTT,CASSRGLAGGGADTQYF
15,.,.,TRBJ1-1,TRBV5-1,TGCGCCAGCAGCTTATATAGCATCGCCGACACTGAAGCTTTCTTT,CASSLYSIADTEAFF
12,.,.,TRBJ2-7,TRBV7-9,TGTGCCAGCAGCTTAACGGGGGTCGAGCAGTACTTC,CASSLTGVEQYF
14,.,.,TRBJ1-5,TRBV19,TGTGCCAGTAGTATGAGGTTAGGCAATCAGCCCCAGCATTTT,CASSMRLGNQPQHF
14,TRBD2,.,TRBJ2-2,TRBV5-1,TGCGCCAGCAGCTTAGCGGGAGGTGCCGGGGAGCTGTTTTTT,CASSLAGGAGELFF
12,.,.,TRBJ2-3,TRBV2,TGTGCCAGCAGTGAAGACAGGGTCCTGGAGTATTTT,CASSEDRVLEYF
15,.,.,TRBJ2-1,TRBV14,TGTGCCAGCAGCCAAGATCTCTGGTTGGCAGGGCAGCAGTTCTTC,CASSQDLWLAGQQFF
15,.,.,TRBJ1-3,TRBV4-3,TGCGCCAGCAGCCAAGAATTCCACTCTGGAAACACCATATATTTT,CASSQEFHSGNTIYF
11,.,few,TRBJ2-7,TRBV2,TGTGCCAGCAGTAGCGGTGGGGAGCAGTACTTC,CASSSGGEQYF
15,.,.,TRBJ2-2,TRBV4-3,TGCGCCAGCAGCCAAGATAGAGCGACCACCGGGGAGCTGTTTTTT,CASSQDRATTGELFF
14,.,.,TRBJ1-2,TRBV5-1,TGCGCCAGCAGCTTGGGTCGGACTGTAAGCGGCTACACCTTC,CASSLGRTVSGYTF
16,.,.,TRBJ1-1,TRBV18,TGTGCCAGCTCACCACCGGTGTTACCAGGGAACACTGAAGCTTTCTTT,CASSPPVLPGNTEAFF
14,.,.,TRBJ1-5,TRBV5-6,TGTGCCAGCAGCTTGGCTGGAGGCACAGATACGCAGCATTTT,CASSLAGGTDTQHF
14,.,few,TRBJ2-7,TRBV6-6,TGTGCCAGCAGGAAACAGGGAAAGGTCAACGAGCAGTACTTC,CASRKQGKVNEQYF
14,.,.,TRBJ1-2,TRBV30,TGTGCCTGGAGTAGGGAGGCATCTAACTATGGCTACACCTTC,CAWSREASNYGYTF
15,TRBD1,.,TRBJ2-6,TRBV2,TGTGCCAGCAGTGACCGACAGGGGGAGGCCAACGTCCTGACTTTC,CASSDRQGEANVLTF
14,TRBD2,.,TRBJ2-7,TRBV5-6,TGTGCCAGCAGCTTTAGCGGGAAAAACTACGAGCAGTACTTC,CASSFSGKNYEQYF
16,TRBD2,.,TRBJ2-5,TRBV5-1,TGCGCCAGCAGCAGCGGACTAGCGGGAGGTGGGGAGACCCAGTACTTC,CASSSGLAGGGETQYF
20,TRBD2,few,TRBJ2-1,TRBV12-5,TGTGCTAGTGGTCCCCTTATGGGACTAGCGGGAGAGCACTCCTACAATGAGCAGTTCTTC,CASGPLMGLAGEHSYNEQFF
18,.,.,TRBJ2-7,TRBV4-2,TGTGCCAGCAGCCAAGGGAACGGGTGGGGGACTCTCGCCTACGAGCAGTACTTC,CASSQGNGWGTLAYEQYF
16,TRBD1,once,TRBJ2-7,TRBV5-4,TGTGCCAGCAGCTTACGTGGGACAGGGGGATCCTACGAGCAGTACTTC,CASSLRGTGGSYEQYF
16,TRBD1,.,TRBJ2-7,TRBV11-2,TGTGCCAGCAGCTCCTCCGGGACAGGCCCTTCCTACGAGCAGTACTTC,CASSSSGTGPSYEQYF
13,.,.,TRBJ2-7,TRBV25-1,TGTGCCAGCAGTACTACAGGGTCCTACGAGCAGTACTTC,CASSTTGSYEQYF
18,TRBD2,.,TRBJ2-1,TRBV7-6,TGTGCCAGCAGCCCAGGTGGGCCCCTAGCGGGAGGAAGGAATGAGCAGTTCTTC,CASSPGGPLAGGRNEQFF
16,TRBD2,few,TRBJ2-2,TRBV28,TGTGCCAGCAGTTTATTTAGCGGGGCGAACACCGGGGAGCTGTTTTTT,CASSLFSGANTGELFF
15,TRBD1,.,TRBJ2-7,TRBV7-2,TGTGCCAGCAGCGAGAGACAGGGTCAGACCTACGAGCAGTACTTC,CASSERQGQTYEQYF
15,.,.,TRBJ1-5,TRBV19,TGTGCCAGTAGTATGGCCGCGTTGCGGGATCAGCCCCAGCATTTT,CASSMAALRDQPQHF
14,TRBD2,.,TRBJ2-3,TRBV30,TGTGCCTGGAGTCTAGCGGGAGGTCAAGATACGCAGTATTTT,CAWSLAGGQDTQYF
10,TRBD2,.,TRBJ2-1,TRBV20-1,TGCAGTGCCCTGAGCGGGGGAGAGTTCTTC,CSALSGGEFF
14,TRBD1,once,TRBJ2-7,TRBV7-9,TGTGCCAGCAGCTTAAACCCGGGACAGGAGGTGGAGTACTTC,CASSLNPGQEVEYF
15,.,.,TRBJ1-3,TRBV19,TGTGCCAGTAGTGTCAGGGGTGGGTCTGGAAACACCATATATTTT,CASSVRGGSGNTIYF
18,.,.,TRBJ2-5,TRBV7-8,TGTGCCAGCAGTACGCTACTCCGAGGCGGGGGCGTTCGGAAGACCCAGTACTTC,CASSTLLRGGGVRKTQYF
16,.,.,TRBJ2-3,TRBV27,TGTGCCAGCAGTTCCCTAGGAGCGGAATTCTCAGATACGCAGTATTTT,CASSSLGAEFSDTQYF
17,TRBD1,.,TRBJ1-1,TRBV28,TGTGCCAGCAGACCCACCGGGACAGGCCCCATGAACACTGAAGCTTTCTTT,CASRPTGTGPMNTEAFF
15,TRBD2,.,TRBJ2-1,TRBV5-4,TGTGCCAGCAGTCCTACTAGCGGGAGTTACAATGAGCAGTTCTTC,CASSPTSGSYNEQFF
15,TRBD2,.,TRBJ2-1,TRBV5-1,TGCGCCAGCAGCTTGGGACTAGCGGGGCTCAATGAGCAGTTCTTC,CASSLGLAGLNEQFF
17,TRBD1,.,TRBJ1-2,TRBV5-4,TGTGCCAGCAGCGTAATATCCGGGACAGCCGCTAACTATGGCTACACCTTC,CASSVISGTAANYGYTF
14,TRBD2,.,TRBJ2-7,TRBV10-1,TGCGCCAGCAGCGCCGGGACTAGCGGCTACGAGCAGTACTTC,CASSAGTSGYEQYF
15,.,.,TRBJ2-7,TRBV4-2,TGTGCCAGCAGCCAATATCCAGTCGTCCTCACGAATCTGTACTTC,CASSQYPVVLTNLYF
14,.,once,TRBJ1-2,TRBV5-1,TGCGCCAGCAGAAGGGACACCCCCCGCGATGGCTACACCTTC,CASRRDTPRDGYTF